The 22 T cell receptor beta chains listed next were all sequenced from one sample in a study of cytomegalovirus exposure and HLA in healthy donors. Generated by immunoSEQ multiplex PCR, the TCRdb table keeps only in-frame clones and is missing some. This table has 150,000 to 180,000 clones, 85% to 90% appearing once. Sequenced input: PBMCs. The receptors shown here come from a human donor in good health.

The chain recombines TRBV5-4 with TRBJ2-1, with TRBD2 identical over 10 bases. The germline CDR1 and CDR2 sequences are SGHNT and YYREEE (reference sequence). CDR3 length: 16 amino acids. Trimming cost V 4 bases and J 3 bases; bases outside gene matches: 7. The CDR3 reads CASSLELAGVYNEQFF. The CDR3 coding sequence is TGTGCCAGCAGCCTGGAGCTAGCGGGAGTCTACAATGAGCAGTTCTTC.

For this clone: Given a much more abundant clone one base away, this may be a read error. This CDR3 is also generated by other DNA sequences in the sample. The CDR3 coding sequence is TGCAGCGTTTCAACAGGGTACGAGCAGTACTTC. It is translated as CSVSTGYEQYF. The V and J genes are TRBV29-1 and TRBJ2-7; D might be TRBD1 (6 bases). Deletions cut 5 bases from V and 4 bases from J, with 9 bases between. CDR3 size: 11 residues. CDR1 and CDR2 from the germline V gene are SQVTM and ANQGSEA.

J is TRBJ1-6 and V is TRBV4-3, with D tentatively TRBD1 (6 bases). The CDR3 consists of 15 residues. V dropped 1 base and J dropped 7 bases, with 11 bases sitting between them. CDR1 and CDR2 from the germline V gene are LGHNA and YSLEER. CDR3 sequence reads: CASSQGPGANSPLHF. The CDR3 coding sequence is TGCGCCAGCAGCCAAGGGCCAGGGGCCAATTCACCCCTCCACTTT.

The V and J genes are TRBV6-5 and TRBJ2-7; TRBD1 aligns across 10 bases. The J segment lost 2 bases and the V segment lost 2 bases, leaving 3 bases of the junction unmatched. The germline V gene encodes CDR1 MNHEY and CDR2 SVGAGI. The CDR3 is 15 residues long. CDR3 sequence reads: CASSYGDRGTYEQYF. CDR3 sequence (DNA): TGTGCCAGCAGTTACGGGGACAGGGGAACCTACGAGCAGTACTTC.

The chain uses TRBV2 and TRBJ2-7; D is unclear. CDR1 SNHLY and CDR2 FYNNEI come from the germline V gene. Deletions cut 7 bases from V and 3 bases from J, with 7 bases between. The CDR3 spans 11 residues. The CDR3 DNA reads TGTGCCAGCAAGCCCGTCTACGAGCAGTACTTC. It encodes CASKPVYEQYF. Based on the CDR3 plus reference TRBV2 and TRBJ2-7, the full variable domain is EPEVTQTPSHQVTQMGQEVILRCVPISNHLYFYWYRQILGQKVEFLVSFYNNEISEKSEIFDDQFSVERPDGSNFTLKIRSTKLEDSAMYFCASKPVYEQYFGPGTRLTVT.

V is TRBV5-6 and J is TRBJ1-2, with 8 nucleotides matching TRBD1. Germline CDR1 SGHDT, CDR2 YYEEEE. The CDR3 has 14 amino acids. Trimming cost V 2 bases and J 5 bases; bases outside gene matches: 5. The CDR3 coding sequence is TGTGCCAGCAGCTTCGGACAGGGTAGTTATGGCTACACCTTC. Protein: CASSFGQGSYGYTF.

The chain carries TRBV7-2 and TRBJ2-1; TRBD1 matches at 7 bases. The CDR3 is made up of 15 amino acids. V was clipped by 4 bases and J by 8 bases; unmatched bases: 11. Germline CDR1 SGHTA, CDR2 FQGNSA. The CDR3 sequence: CASSYHRGVSDEQFF. As DNA, the CDR3 is TGTGCCAGCAGCTACCACAGGGGTGTATCGGATGAGCAGTTCTTC.

This chain links TRBV9 with TRBJ2-7, with 9 bases lining up with TRBD1. Germline V lookup: CDR1 SGDLS, CDR2 YYNGEE. This CDR3 has 15 amino acids. V dropped 4 bases and J dropped 5; count of bases not matched to a gene: 10. Written as DNA, the CDR3 is TGTGCCAGCAGCAACCGGGACAGGGTCGGGGACGAGCAGTACTTC. This translates into CASSNRDRVGDEQYF.

The gene calls are TRBV11-2 and TRBJ1-3; D may be TRBD1 (5 bases). There are 16 residues in the CDR3. The V gene lost 5 bases and the J gene lost 4 bases, with 18 bases spanning the gap. CDR1 is SGHAT, CDR2 FQNNGV, per germline. The CDR3 spells CASSRYLGGLGNTIYF. CDR3 nucleotide sequence: TGTGCCAGCAGCAGATATCTCGGGGGATTAGGAAACACCATATATTTT.

The V and J genes are TRBV7-2 and TRBJ2-5, with TRBD2 matching over 8 bases. V gave up 5 bases and J gave up 8 bases; unmatched junction bases: 7. In germline, CDR1 is SGHTA, CDR2 FQGNSA. This CDR3 has 13 residues. CDR3 sequence: CASSPTSAVTQYF. CDR3 sequence (DNA): TGTGCCAGCAGCCCGACTAGCGCGGTAACCCAGTACTTC.

The genes are TRBV6-1 and TRBJ2-2; a possible D gene is TRBD2 (5 bases). The CDR3 totals 14 residues. V was clipped by 8 bases and J by 2 bases, with 12 bases between them. Germline CDR1 MNHNS, CDR2 SASEGT. The CDR3: CASSRESNTGELFF. As DNA, the CDR3 is TGTGCCAGCTCTAGGGAGTCCAACACCGGGGAGCTGTTTTTT.

The chain uses TRBV5-1 and TRBJ1-2, with D tentatively TRBD1 (5 bases). V lost 7 bases, J lost 4 bases, and 17 bases lay in between. Germline V gene data show CDR1 as SGHRS and CDR2 as YFSETQ. This CDR3 comprises 14 residues. The CDR3: CASAPTVGFYGYTF. The DNA for the CDR3 is TGCGCCAGCGCCCCGACAGTCGGGTTCTATGGCTACACCTTC.

This clone has only a few counts. The chain employs TRBV6-5 and TRBJ2-7, with 7 nucleotides matching TRBD1. This CDR3 region has 16 residues. J gave up 5 bases and V 8 bases, and 18 bases lay outside the gene matches. The V gene's germline CDR1 is MNHEY and CDR2 SVGAGI. The CDR3 coding sequence is TGTGCCAGCCGCTACTCCACAGGGGTAATAGGGAACGAGCAGTACTTC. Translation: CASRYSTGVIGNEQYF.

V and J are TRBV5-1 and TRBJ1-2; unclear D gene. V dropped 4 bases and J dropped 0 bases, with 16 bases sitting between them. Looked up from germline, CDR1 is SGHRS and CDR2 is YFSETQ. The CDR3 is 16 residues long. The CDR3 bases are TGCGCCAGCAGCCACCTAAGACTGGGAGCTAACTATGGCTACACCTTC. Residues: CASSHLRLGANYGYTF.

The V and J genes are TRBV11-3 and TRBJ2-1; TRBD2 matches at 7 bases. This CDR3 comprises 15 residues. Trimming took 1 base from V and 0 from J; bases not matched to a gene: 0. Germline V gene lookup returns CDR1 SGHNT and CDR2 YENEEA. CDR3 loop: CASSLGTSSYNEQFF. The CDR3 region has the DNA TGTGCCAGCAGCTTAGGGACTAGCTCCTACAATGAGCAGTTCTTC.

The chain employs TRBV7-2 and TRBJ2-3, with D tentatively TRBD2 (6 bases). Germline values: CDR1 SGHTA, CDR2 FQGNSA. V was pared by 2 bases and J by 2 bases, with 20 bases between. The CDR3 is made up of 18 amino acids. The CDR3 DNA is TGTGCCAGCAGCTTAAAGGCCCGTGGACTACCGTACACAGATACGCAGTATTTT. It codes for CASSLKARGLPYTDTQYF.

J is TRBJ1-5 and V is TRBV28, with D perhaps matching TRBD1 (5 bases). V was shortened by 1 base and J by 7 bases, with 14 bases between the two germline ends. CDR1 and CDR2 from the germline V gene are MDHEN and SYDVKM. The length of the CDR3 is 15 residues. CDR3 DNA: TGTGCCAGCAGTTTATACTTTAGGGGTAGCCAGCCCCAGCATTTT. Protein sequence: CASSLYFRGSQPQHF.

The chain carries TRBV29-1 and TRBJ2-7, with TRBD2 matching over 9 bases. The CDR3 length is 15 residues. Germline V CDR1 and CDR2: SQVTM, ANQGSEA. V trimming: 1 base; J trimming: 3 bases; junction bases outside the gene matches: 7. CDR3 nucleotides: TGCAGCGTTGAAGGCCTGACTAGCGGCGACTACGAGCAGTACTTC. Translation: CSVEGLTSGDYEQYF.

The chain employs TRBV18 and TRBJ1-5; D is perhaps TRBD1 (5 bases). The CDR3 has 13 amino acids. Germline V lookup: CDR1 KGHSH, CDR2 LQKENI. Trimming took off 5 bases at V and 6 bases at J, with 11 bases between the two ends. CDR3 in amino acids: CASSSDSFQPQHF. CDR3 DNA: TGTGCCAGCTCATCTGACAGCTTTCAGCCCCAGCATTTT. The entire variable domain, with the rest obtained from reference TRBV18 and TRBJ1-5, is as follows: NAGVMQNPRHLVRRRGQEARLRCSPMKGHSHVYWYRQLPEEGLKFMVYLQKENIIDESGMPKERFSAEFPKEGPSILRIQQVVRGDSAAYFCASSSDSFQPQHFGDGTRLSIL.

V and J are TRBV28 and TRBJ2-1, with 7 bases aligning to TRBD1. This CDR3 has 14 amino acids. The germline V gene has CDR1 MDHEN and CDR2 SYDVKM. V was pared by 6 bases and J by 2 bases, with 4 bases of the junction left unmatched. The DNA of the CDR3 is TGTGCCAGCAGCGACGACAGGGCCTACAATGAGCAGTTCTTC. Its protein product is CASSDDRAYNEQFF.

With regard to this clone: The sample carries other DNA sequences with the same CDR3. This sequence joins TRBV27 and TRBJ2-3, with TRBD2 matching 8 bases. Germline values: CDR1 MNHEY, CDR2 SMNVEV (reference sequence). The CDR3 is 15 amino acids. The V segment lost 3 bases and the J segment 0 bases; nucleotides outside the gene matches: 2. For the CDR3, the DNA is TGTGCCAGCAGTTTTAGGACTAGCAGCACAGATACGCAGTATTTT. Translating it yields CASSFRTSSTDTQYF.

The chain joins TRBV7-3 to TRBJ2-1; TRBD2 agrees at 9 bases. The V segment lost 1 base and the J segment 4 bases; nucleotides outside the gene matches: 5. This CDR3 is 16 amino acids long. Per the germline V gene, CDR1 is SGHTA and CDR2 is FQGTGA. For the CDR3, the DNA is TGTGCCAGCAGCTTAAGCGGGGGGGCCAGGTACAATGAGCAGTTCTTC. Protein: CASSLSGGARYNEQFF.